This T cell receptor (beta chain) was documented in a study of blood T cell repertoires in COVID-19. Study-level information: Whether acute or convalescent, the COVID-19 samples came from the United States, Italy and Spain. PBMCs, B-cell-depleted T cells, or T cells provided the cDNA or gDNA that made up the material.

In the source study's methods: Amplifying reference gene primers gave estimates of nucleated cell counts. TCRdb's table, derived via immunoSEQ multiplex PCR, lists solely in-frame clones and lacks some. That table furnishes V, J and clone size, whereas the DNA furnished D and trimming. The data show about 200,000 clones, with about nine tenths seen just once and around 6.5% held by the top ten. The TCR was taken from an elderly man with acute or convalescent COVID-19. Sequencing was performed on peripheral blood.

This CDR3 reads CSVPKTSGRAWGETQYF. CDR3 in DNA: TGCAGCGTTCCCAAGACTAGCGGGAGGGCCTGGGGAGAGACCCAGTACTTC. The chain is built from TRBV29-1 and TRBJ2-5; TRBD2 agrees at 14 bases. CDR3 length equals 17 residues. The germline gives CDR1 SQVTM, CDR2 ANQGSEA. V lost 5 bases and J lost 4; bases outside the gene matches: 12.